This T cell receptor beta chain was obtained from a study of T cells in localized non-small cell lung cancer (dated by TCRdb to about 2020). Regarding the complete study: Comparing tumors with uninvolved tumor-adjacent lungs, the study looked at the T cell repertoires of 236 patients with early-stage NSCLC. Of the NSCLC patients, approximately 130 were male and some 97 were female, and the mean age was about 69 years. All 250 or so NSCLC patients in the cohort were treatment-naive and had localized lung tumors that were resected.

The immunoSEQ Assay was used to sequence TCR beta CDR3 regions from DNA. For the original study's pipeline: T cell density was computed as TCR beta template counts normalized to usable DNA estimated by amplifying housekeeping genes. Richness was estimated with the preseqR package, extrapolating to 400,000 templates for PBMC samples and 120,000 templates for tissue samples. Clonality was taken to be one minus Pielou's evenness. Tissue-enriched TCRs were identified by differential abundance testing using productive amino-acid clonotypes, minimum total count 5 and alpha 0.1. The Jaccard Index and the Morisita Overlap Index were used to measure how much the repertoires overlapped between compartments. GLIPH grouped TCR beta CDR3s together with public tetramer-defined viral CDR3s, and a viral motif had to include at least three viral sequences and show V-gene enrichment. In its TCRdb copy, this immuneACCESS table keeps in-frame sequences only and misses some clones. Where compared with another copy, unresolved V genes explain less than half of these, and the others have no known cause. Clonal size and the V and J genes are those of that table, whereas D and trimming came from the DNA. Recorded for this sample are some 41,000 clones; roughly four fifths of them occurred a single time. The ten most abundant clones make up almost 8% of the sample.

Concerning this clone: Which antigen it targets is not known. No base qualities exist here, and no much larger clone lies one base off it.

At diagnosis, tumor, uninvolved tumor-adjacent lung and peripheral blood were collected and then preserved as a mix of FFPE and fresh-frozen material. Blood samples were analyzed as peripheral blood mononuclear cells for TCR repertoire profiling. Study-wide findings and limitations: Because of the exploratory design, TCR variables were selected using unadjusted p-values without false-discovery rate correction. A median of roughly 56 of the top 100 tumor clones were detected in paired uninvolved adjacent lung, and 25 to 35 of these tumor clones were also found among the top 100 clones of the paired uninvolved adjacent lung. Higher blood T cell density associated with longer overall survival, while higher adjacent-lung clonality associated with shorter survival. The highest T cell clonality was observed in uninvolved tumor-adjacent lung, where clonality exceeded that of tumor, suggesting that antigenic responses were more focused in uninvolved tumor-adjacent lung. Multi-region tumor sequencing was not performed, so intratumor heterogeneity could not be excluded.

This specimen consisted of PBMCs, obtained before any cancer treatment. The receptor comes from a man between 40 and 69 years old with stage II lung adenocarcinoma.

The CDR3 loop reads CASSPSSPLGGAADTQYF. The DNA sequence is as follows: TGCGCCAGCAGCCCTTCCTCACCTTTAGGGGGAGCGGCAGATACGCAGTATTTT. The V and J segments used are TRBV5-1 and TRBJ2-3; the best D guess is TRBD1, with 6 bases matching. Reading from cysteine to phenylalanine, the CDR3 counts 18 amino acids. The sequence is cut down to CDR3 DNA, 54 bases in frame from base 1. The germline V gene specifies SGHRS as CDR1 and YFSETQ as CDR2. Relative to germline, V is 4 bases shorter and J is 4 bases shorter, with 25 bases between their ends.